This note documents a single T cell receptor (beta chain) sequence. In this sample, this clone turned up a few times. This clone's antigen is unknown. The input lacks base qualities; no much larger clone sits a single base away. The entry originates in a study of blood T cell repertoires in COVID-19 (TCRdb year 2020). About the study as a whole: Samples from collaborators originated in the United States, Italy and Spain and spanned both the acute and convalescent phases of COVID-19. The prospective study material was composed of cDNA or gDNA derived from T cells, B-cell-depleted T cells, or PBMCs. The dataset comprised deeply sampled blood TCRbeta repertoires from subjects exposed to, actively infected with, or recovered from COVID-19. The repertoires were released in a freely available public database meant as a resource for research on the immune response to SARS-CoV-2. The samples were drawn from the first 160 participants of the ongoing ImmuneRACE study and from more than 1,000 subjects provided by 6 global collaborators. Sample metadata almost always included a de-identified subject ID, COVID-19 status, age in years and sex. Where available, HLA class I and class II types were obtained from metadata supplied by the sample provider rather than from assay-based typing.

Overall results and qualifications from the work: The amount of clinical and demographic metadata varied by source and participant and was provided uncurated.

Each collaborating institution followed its own protocols to collect whole blood in K2EDTA tubes. For TCRbeta analysis, collaborators shipped samples as frozen whole blood, isolated PBMCs, or DNA extracted from either of those sample types. CDR1 and CDR2 are read off the germline V gene as SQVTM and ANQGSEA. The junction shows trimming of 6 bases on V and 6 bases on J, and the gene matches do not reach 9 bases of it. Spanning cysteine to phenylalanine, the CDR3 consists of 14 amino acids. The only DNA kept is the CDR3, 42 bases in frame from the first base. TCRbeta CDR3 regions were amplified from genomic DNA by means of the immunoSEQ Assay, a bias-controlled multiplex PCR. The original pipeline was this. Within the assay, amplification of reference gene primers was used to estimate how many nucleated cells each sample contained. To quantify the absolute abundance of each unique TCRbeta CDR3 rearrangement, sequence reads were collapsed and filtered. For each sample, productive Simpson clonality was calculated as the square root of Simpson's diversity index over productive rearrangements. This is the immuneACCESS table as TCRdb keeps it, with only in-frame sequences that have V and J called. A part of the clones is gone; compared with another copy, unresolved V genes explain less than half, and the rest is unexplained. V and J calls plus clone size are reproduced from that table; the DNA served to infer D and trimming. The sample contains about 140,000 clones, approximately 91% of them found a single time. The ten largest clones capture roughly a tenth of the sample.

The sequence came from a man aged 50-59 years with active or convalescent COVID-19. The sequence is built from TRBV29-1 and TRBJ2-7; 12 middle bases align to TRBD2. Material: peripheral blood. The nucleotide sequence is given as TGCAGCGTCCGAGGACTAGCGGGAATCGTCGAGCAGTACTTC. Its protein is CSVRGLAGIVEQYF.